Given below is one TCR beta chain in context. No antigen is known for it. One base away there is no much larger clone; base qualities are not given. Receptor amplification or capture employed the immunoSEQ multiplex PCR assay. TCRdb re-hosts the immuneACCESS table, in-frame sequences only. Its copies lack some clones; in the studies checked, an unresolved V gene accounts for under half of them, and the cause for the rest is not known. The sample table contains 35,000 to 55,000 clones; only one count was recorded for about nine tenths of them. 0.7% of the sample belongs to the ten largest clones. The sample originates from a study of T cell changes during pregnancy in multiple sclerosis (dated by TCRdb to between 2017 and 2020). As for the study more broadly: The study looked at changes in the T cell repertoire across pregnancy in women with multiple sclerosis.

Relative to germline, V is missing 5 bases and J is missing 12 bases, with 6 bases of the junction outside any gene match. CDR1 and CDR2 (SGHTA, FQGNSA) derive from the germline V gene. The cysteine opens and the phenylalanine closes a CDR3 of 12 amino acids. Only the CDR3 DNA stays, 36 bases, in frame from base 1. The rearranged segments are TRBV7-2 and TRBJ2-1; the junction holds 8 bases that match TRBD2. The material was CD4+ T cells from peripheral blood mononuclear cells, obtained before pregnancy. The sequence was collected from a female donor with multiple sclerosis, enrolled in a pregnancy study. In nucleotides, the sequence is TGTGCCAGCAGCCCACCGGGACTAGGGCAGTTCTTC. Its protein reads: CASSPPGLGQFF.